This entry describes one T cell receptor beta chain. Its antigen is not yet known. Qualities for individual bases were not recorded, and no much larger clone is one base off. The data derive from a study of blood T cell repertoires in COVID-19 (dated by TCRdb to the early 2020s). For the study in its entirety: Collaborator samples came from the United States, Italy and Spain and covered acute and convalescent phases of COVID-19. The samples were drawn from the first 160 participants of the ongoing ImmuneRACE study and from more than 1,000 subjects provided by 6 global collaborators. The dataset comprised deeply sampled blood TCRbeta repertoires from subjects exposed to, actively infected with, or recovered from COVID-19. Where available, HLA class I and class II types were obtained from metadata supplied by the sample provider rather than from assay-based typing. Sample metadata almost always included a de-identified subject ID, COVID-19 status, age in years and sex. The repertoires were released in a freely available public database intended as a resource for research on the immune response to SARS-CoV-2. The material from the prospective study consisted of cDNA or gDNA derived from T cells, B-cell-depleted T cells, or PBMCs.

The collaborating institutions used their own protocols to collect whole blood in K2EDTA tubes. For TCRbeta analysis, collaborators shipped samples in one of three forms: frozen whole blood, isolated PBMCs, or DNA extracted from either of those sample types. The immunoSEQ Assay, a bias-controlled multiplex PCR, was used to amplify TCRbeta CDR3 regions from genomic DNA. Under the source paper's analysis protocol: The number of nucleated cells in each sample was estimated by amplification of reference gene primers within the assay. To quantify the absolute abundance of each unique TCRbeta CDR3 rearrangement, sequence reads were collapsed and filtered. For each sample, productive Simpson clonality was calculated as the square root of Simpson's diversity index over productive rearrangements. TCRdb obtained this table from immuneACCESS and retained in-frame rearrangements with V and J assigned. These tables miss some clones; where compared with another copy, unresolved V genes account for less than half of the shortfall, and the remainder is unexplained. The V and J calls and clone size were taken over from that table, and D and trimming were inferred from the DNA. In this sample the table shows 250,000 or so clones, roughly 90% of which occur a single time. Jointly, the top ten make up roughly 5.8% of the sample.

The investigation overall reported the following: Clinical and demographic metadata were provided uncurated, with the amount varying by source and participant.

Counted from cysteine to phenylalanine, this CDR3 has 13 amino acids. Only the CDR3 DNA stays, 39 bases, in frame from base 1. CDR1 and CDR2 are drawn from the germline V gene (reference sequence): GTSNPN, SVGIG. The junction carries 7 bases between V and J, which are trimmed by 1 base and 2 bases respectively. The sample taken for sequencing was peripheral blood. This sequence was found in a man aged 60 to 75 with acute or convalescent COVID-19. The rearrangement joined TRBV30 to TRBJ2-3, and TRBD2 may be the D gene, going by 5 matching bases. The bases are TGTGCCTGGAGTGATGACTACACAGATACGCAGTATTTT. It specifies CAWSDDYTDTQYF. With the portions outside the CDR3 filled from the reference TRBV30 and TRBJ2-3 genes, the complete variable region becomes SQTIHQWPATLVQPVGSPLSLECTVEGTSNPNLYWYRQAAGRGLQLLFYSVGIGQISSEVPQNLSASRPQDRQFILSSKKLLLSDSGFYLCAWSDDYTDTQYFGPGTRLTVL.